The 14 T cell receptor beta chains reported below all come from one sample, sequenced in a study of OX40 agonist ivuxolimab in advanced cancers. The protocol was immunoSEQ multiplex PCR, while the TCRdb copy is restricted to in-frame clones and leaves out a portion. The sample includes roughly 40,000 clones, approximately 88% seen only once; the top ten take less than 20%. The starting material was CD4+ or CD8+ T cells sorted from blood, obtained in a trial of the OX40 agonist ivuxolimab. These receptors all come from an adult with an advanced solid tumor such as melanoma, head and neck, liver or kidney cancer.

This clone was counted a single time. CDR3 sequence: CASSRDRTKNIQYF. DNA for the CDR3: TGTGCCAGCAGCCGGGACAGGACCAAAAACATTCAGTACTTC. The chain combines TRBV13 with TRBJ2-4; 8 nucleotides line up with TRBD1. This CDR3 region has 14 residues. V trimming: 5 bases; J trimming: 2 bases; junction bases outside the gene matches: 2. Germline loops: CDR1 PRHDT, CDR2 FYEKMQ (reference sequence).

There are a few counts of this clone. The rearrangement joins TRBV27 to TRBJ2-7, with D unclear. The ends were cut back, 3 bases at V and 3 bases at J, with 12 bases in the middle. Per germline, CDR1 MNHEY and CDR2 SMNVEV (reference sequence). The CDR3 loop spans 14 amino acids. The CDR3 loop reads CASSFSSGDYEQYF. The CDR3 nucleotides read TGTGCCAGCAGTTTTAGCTCTGGGGACTACGAGCAGTACTTC.

About this clone itself: Other DNA sequences in this sample translate to the same CDR3. This chain uses TRBV28 with TRBJ2-7; D ambiguous. With 3 bases removed from V and 0 bases from J, the gap between germline ends came to 6 bases. This CDR3 has 13 residues. Germline CDR1 and CDR2: MDHEN and SYDVKM. The CDR3 loop is CASSLRSSYEQYF. CDR3 bases: TGTGCCAGCAGTTTGAGGAGCTCCTACGAGCAGTACTTC.

DNA for the CDR3: TGTGCCAGCAGCCCTCGGGGGCGAGGGGATGCCAAAAACATTCAGTACTTC. Amino acid sequence: CASSPRGRGDAKNIQYF. This sequence joins TRBV7-2 and TRBJ2-4; D is possibly TRBD1 or TRBD2 (6 bases each). The CDR3 length is 17 residues. Trimming pared 5 bases from V and 1 base from J, leaving 18 bases between. Germline V gene data show CDR1 as SGHTA and CDR2 as FQGNSA.

CDR3 nucleotides: TGTGCCAGCAGTTTCGACTGGAGCCGGGAGCTGTTTTTT. It codes for CASSFDWSRELFF. The chain employs TRBV27 and TRBJ2-2, with unresolved D. This CDR3 region has 13 residues. Germline CDR1 and CDR2: MNHEY and SMNVEV (reference sequence). V dropped 3 bases and J dropped 9 bases, with 11 bases sitting between them.

In this sample, this clone turned up once. The CDR3 spells CASSLAGSSYNEQFF. The CDR3 nucleotides read TGTGCCAGCAGCTTAGCGGGCAGTTCCTACAATGAGCAGTTCTTC. This chain uses TRBV7-6 with TRBJ2-1; D is ambiguous. The V end was cut by 0 bases, the J end by 1 base, with 7 bases between. CDR3 size: 15 residues. Per germline, CDR1 SGHVS and CDR2 FNYEAQ.

This clone was observed a handful of times. The chain uses TRBV4-3 and TRBJ1-2, with D uncertain. Germline loops: CDR1 LGHNA, CDR2 YSLEER. V was cut by 0 bases and J by 2 bases, with 10 bases left in between. The CDR3 runs to 15 residues. DNA for the CDR3: TGCGCCAGCAGCCAAGAATTCGACACGAACTATGGCTACACCTTC. This encodes CASSQEFDTNYGYTF.

This clone was recorded only once. This sequence joins TRBV4-1 and TRBJ2-3; possibly TRBD1 or TRBD2 for D (6 bases each). Deletions cut 4 bases from V and 6 bases from J, with 14 bases between. CDR1 MGHRA and CDR2 YSYEKL come from the germline V gene. The CDR3 has 14 amino acids. The CDR3 is CASSPGGQGDTQYF. DNA for the CDR3: TGCGCCAGCAGCCCCGGGGGCCAGGGGGATACGCAGTATTTT.

CDR3 coding DNA: TGCGCCAGCAGCCAAGATCCGTCCGTATGGCGCGAGCAGTACTTC. It codes for CASSQDPSVWREQYF. V and J are TRBV4-3 and TRBJ2-7; D not certain. The V end was cut by 0 bases, the J end by 6 bases, with 15 bases between. In germline, CDR1 is LGHNA, CDR2 YSLEER. The CDR3 loop spans 15 amino acids.

This clone has only one observation. This chain links TRBV7-9 with TRBJ1-5; 8 bases agree with TRBD1. This CDR3 comprises 15 residues. The V segment lost 4 bases and the J segment 1 base; nucleotides outside the gene matches: 3. Germline V gene data show CDR1 as SEHNR and CDR2 as FQNEAQ (reference sequence). The CDR3 nucleotides read TGTGCCAGCAGCTCAACAGGGGGGAGCAATCAGCCCCAGCATTTT. As protein: CASSSTGGSNQPQHF.

The V and J genes are TRBV5-5 and TRBJ2-7; D is ambiguous. Trimming removed 0 bases at V and 6 bases at J, with 13 bases between. Germline V gene lookup returns CDR1 SGHKS and CDR2 YYEKEE (reference sequence). The CDR3 length is 14 residues. CDR3: CASSLGLLVGEQYF. The CDR3 nucleotides read TGTGCCAGCAGCTTGGGACTGTTGGTGGGCGAGCAGTACTTC.

The V call is TRBV23-1, the J call TRBJ1-4; 11 bases match TRBD1. TRBV23-1 carries the ORF label, with uncertain function. The CDR3 extends over 17 amino acids. J lost 7 bases, V lost 2 bases, and 9 bases had no gene match. The CDR3, as DNA: TGCGCCAGCAGTCAAATAAGAAGGACAGGGGGCGTTGAAAAACTGTTTTTT. This codes for CASSQIRRTGGVEKLFF.

This clone was seen just once. The chain joins TRBV7-2 to TRBJ2-5; no clear D. V was trimmed by 5 bases and J by 5 bases, leaving 18 bases between them. The CDR3 is 15 residues long. Germline loops: CDR1 SGHTA, CDR2 FQGNSA. DNA of the CDR3: TGTGCCAGCAGCCCCGGACCTTCTGGGTGGGAGACCCAGTACTTC. Translation gives CASSPGPSGWETQYF.

This chain links TRBV28 with TRBJ2-5, with 11 nucleotides matching TRBD1. Per the germline V gene, CDR1 is MDHEN and CDR2 is SYDVKM. Trimming removed 4 bases from V and 4 bases from J; junction bases left unmatched: 8. This CDR3 is 16 amino acids long. CDR3 DNA sequence: TGTGCCAGCAGTTCGGACAGGGGGCTAGCGGGAGAGACCCAGTACTTC. It codes for CASSSDRGLAGETQYF.